This TCR beta chain is from a study of T cell responses to AZD1222 COVID-19 vaccine. Study summary: Some second doses came at about 4 weeks and others at about 12 weeks; these were pooled.

The repertoire was sequenced with immunoSEQ multiplex PCR; TCRdb's copy has only in-frame clones and lacks some. Of tens of thousands of clones listed, approximately 79% were seen once; the top ten hold roughly 10%. Study observations and caveats: Researchers report vaccine-associated CD4 TCRs spanning spike, with dominance at 160-218 and 743-854. There were mostly white British donors and more females than males, and clonal diversity was possibly underestimated.

This clone was picked up one time. Its cognate antigen is unknown. The V gene's germline CDR1 is ENHRY and CDR2 SYGVKD. The CDR3 spans 14 residues. Trimming removed 2 bases from V and 0 bases from J, with 5 bases in between. The rearrangement uses TRBV10-3 and TRBJ1-3, with D unclear. The TCR comes from an adult in good health. This sample comprised peripheral blood, obtained on day 0 of AZD1222 vaccination. The CDR3 reads CAISEVLSGNTIYF. CDR3 nucleotide sequence: TGTGCCATCAGTGAGGTCCTCTCTGGAAACACCATATATTTT.